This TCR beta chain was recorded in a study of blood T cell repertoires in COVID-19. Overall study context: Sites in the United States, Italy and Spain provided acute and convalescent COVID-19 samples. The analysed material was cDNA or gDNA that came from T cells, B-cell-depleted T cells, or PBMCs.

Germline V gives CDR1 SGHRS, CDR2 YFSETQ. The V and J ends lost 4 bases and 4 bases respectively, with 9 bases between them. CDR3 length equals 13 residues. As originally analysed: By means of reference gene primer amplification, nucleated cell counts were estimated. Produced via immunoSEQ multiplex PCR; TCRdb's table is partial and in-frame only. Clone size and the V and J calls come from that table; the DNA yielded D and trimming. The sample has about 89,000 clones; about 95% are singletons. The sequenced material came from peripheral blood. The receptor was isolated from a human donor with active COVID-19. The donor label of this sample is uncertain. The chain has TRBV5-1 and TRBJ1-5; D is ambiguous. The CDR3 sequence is CASSPEINQPQHF. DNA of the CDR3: TGCGCCAGCAGCCCAGAAATTAATCAGCCCCAGCATTTT.